The sequence of this T cell receptor (beta chain) was determined in a study of regulatory T cells in long-lasting Graves disease. Study observations and caveats: Newly diagnosed patients shared 850 to 1,000 public clonotypes; persistent patients shared around 2,500.

Time point described: persistent/refractory GD, antithyroid drugs over 5 years with positive TRAb. PBMCs were the source of the RNA used for TCR sequencing. Graves' disease was diagnosed by American Thyroid Association guidelines. Relying on iRepertoire HTBI primers and Arm-PCR of CDR3 regions, the team built TCR beta libraries. TCRdb redid the calling of the multiplex PCR reads with MiXCR, one entry per CDR3 protein. The sample shows 500,000 to 800,000 distinct CDR3 sequences, around 30% of them seen only once. The V end lost 3 bases, the J end lost 2 bases, and 14 bases lay between the germline ends. The CDR3 is 15 residues long. This clonotype was observed at least ten times. Its cognate antigen is unknown.

The sequence came from a female donor with Graves disease. The chain uses TRBV12-3 or TRBV12-4 and TRBJ2-7; D could derive from TRBD1 or TRBD2 (5 bases each). Specimen: peripheral blood mononuclear cells (PBMCs), collected when the disease was refractory, from a patient treated with antithyroid drugs. CDR3 sequence: CASSLTLRGTYEQYF. CDR3 sequence (DNA): TGTGCCAGCAGTTTGACCCTGAGGGGAACCTACGAGCAGTACTTC.